This entry is about one T cell receptor beta chain. Regions amplified from RNA transcripts were the TCR beta CDR3 regions. HTBI primers were employed in a first-round RT-PCR of the TCR CDR3. Using its own MiXCR run on the multiplex PCR reads, TCRdb lists one record per CDR3 protein. Of about 700,000 distinct CDR3 sequences in the sample, 12% to 15% were seen once. Germline CDR1 and CDR2: SNHLY and FYNNEI. V lost 6 bases to trimming and J lost 1 base, with 9 bases between them. The CDR3 length is 13 residues. These data are taken from a study of T cells in Graves' hyperthyroidism and ophthalmopathy. Study-level background: Pretreatment peripheral blood was obtained at initial diagnosis.

The sample taken for sequencing was blood. The TCR sequence derives from a woman between 18 and 30 years old with Graves' hyperthyroidism. The V and J genes are TRBV2 and TRBJ1-1; D is unclear. The CDR3 nucleotides read TGTGCCAGCAGGGGGATGGAGAACACTGAAGCTTTCTTT. Its protein product is CASRGMENTEAFF.